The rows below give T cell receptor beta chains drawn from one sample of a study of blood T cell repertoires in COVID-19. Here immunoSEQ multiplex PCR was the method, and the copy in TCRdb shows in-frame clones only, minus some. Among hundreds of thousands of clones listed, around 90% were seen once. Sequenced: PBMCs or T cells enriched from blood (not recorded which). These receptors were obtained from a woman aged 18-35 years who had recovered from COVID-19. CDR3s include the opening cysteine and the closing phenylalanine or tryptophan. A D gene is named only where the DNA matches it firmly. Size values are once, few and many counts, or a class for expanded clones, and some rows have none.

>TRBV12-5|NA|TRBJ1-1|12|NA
TGTGCTAGTGGTATGGGAGGTACTGAAGCTTTCTTT
CASGMGGTEAFF
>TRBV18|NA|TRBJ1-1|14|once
TGTGCCAGCTCAGCCCCAACCCGGACAGATGAAGCTTTCTTT
CASSAPTRTDEAFF
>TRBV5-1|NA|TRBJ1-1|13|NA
TGCGCCAGCAGCTTGGACATCAGTTTTGAAGCTTTCTTT
CASSLDISFEAFF
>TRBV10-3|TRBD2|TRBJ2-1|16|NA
TGTGCCATCAGTGCGACTAGCGAGGTCTCCTACAATGAGCAGTTCTTC
CAISATSEVSYNEQFF
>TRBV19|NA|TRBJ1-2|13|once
TGTGCCAGTAAGCTACAGGGAACGGATGGCTACACCTTC
CASKLQGTDGYTF
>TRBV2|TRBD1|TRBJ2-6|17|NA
TGTGCCAGCAGTAGCGGGCAGGGGGCGCGTGGGGCCAACGTCCTGACTTTC
CASSSGQGARGANVLTF
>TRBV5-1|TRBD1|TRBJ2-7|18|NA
TGCGCCAGCAGTCTCTACCAAGTGACAGGGGAAGTCTGGTACGAGCAGTACTTC
CASSLYQVTGEVWYEQYF
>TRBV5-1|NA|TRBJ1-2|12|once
TGCGCCAGCAGCTTGGAGGGGGAGGGCTACACCTTC
CASSLEGEGYTF
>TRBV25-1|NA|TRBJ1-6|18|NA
TGTGCCAGCAGTGAAGGGACACCTTTTCTTACGGTGGATTCACCCCTCCACTTT
CASSEGTPFLTVDSPLHF
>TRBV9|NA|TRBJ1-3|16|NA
TGTGCCAGCAGCGCGAGCCTCGGGAGCGGTGGAAACACCATATATTTT
CASSASLGSGGNTIYF
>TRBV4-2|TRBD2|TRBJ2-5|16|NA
TGTGCCAGCAGCTACGGGACTAGCGGGGGCCAAGAGACCCAGTACTTC
CASSYGTSGGQETQYF
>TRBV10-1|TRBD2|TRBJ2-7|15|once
TGCGCCAGCAGTAAAGGCACTAGCGGTCCCTACGAGCAGTACTTC
CASSKGTSGPYEQYF
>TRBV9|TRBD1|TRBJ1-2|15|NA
TGTGCCAGCAGCGTCACGGGACAGGGGGGTGATGGCTACACCTTC
CASSVTGQGGDGYTF